These 15 T cell receptor beta chains were all obtained from the same sample, sequenced in a study of shared clonotypes between healthy human individuals. Naivety among CD8 cells was defined by CD45RO negativity and positive CCR7 selection, thereby excluding terminally differentiated effector memory CD45RA+ cells. Assay used: immunoSEQ multiplex PCR; TCRdb lists only in-frame clones, some missing. This sample carries millions of clones, roughly 91% of them seen once, and the ten largest clones take more than 1.5%. The material sequenced was naive CD8+ T cells from PBMCs. The source is a man in his late teens or twenties in good health. Some clones in this sample may be carry-over from other donors' samples.

This chain uses TRBV11-2 with TRBJ2-1; 10 nucleotides line up with TRBD1. This CDR3 spans 19 amino acids. CDR1 SGHAT and CDR2 FQNNGV come from the germline V gene. V dropped 3 bases and J dropped 2; count of bases not matched to a gene: 13. The CDR3 DNA follows: TGTGCCAGCAGCTTCGGTCCCGCGAAGACAGGGGGCCCCTACAATGAGCAGTTCTTC. Protein sequence: CASSFGPAKTGGPYNEQFF.

This clone has a handful of counts. J is TRBJ2-7 and V is TRBV7-6; D call uncertain. The germline V gene has CDR1 SGHVS and CDR2 FNYEAQ. Trimming removed 3 bases from V and 3 bases from J, with 6 bases in between. The CDR3 sequence is 12 residues long. The CDR3 region is CASSFNFYEQYF. CDR3 nucleotides: TGTGCCAGCAGCTTCAACTTCTACGAGCAGTACTTC.

V is TRBV16 and J is TRBJ1-2, with D possibly matching TRBD1 (5 bases). V was shortened by 0 bases and J by 6 bases, with 8 bases between the two germline ends. CDR3 length equals 13 residues. Germline loops: CDR1 KGHSY, CDR2 FQNENV. The CDR3 region is CASSQSRADGYTF. The CDR3 region has the DNA TGTGCCAGCAGCCAATCCAGGGCGGATGGCTACACCTTC.

The rearrangement uses TRBV4-2 and TRBJ2-1; TRBD2 is a possible D gene (6 bases). This CDR3 spans 17 amino acids. The germline V gene encodes CDR1 LGHNA and CDR2 YNFKEQ. V was trimmed by 1 base and J by 4 bases, leaving 17 bases between them. In nucleotides, the CDR3 is TGTGCCAGCAGCCAAGGAATCCCGGCGGGATTGTACAATGAGCAGTTCTTC. Translating gives CASSQGIPAGLYNEQFF.

About this clone: The junction departs from germline at one end; a sequencing error may be responsible. V is TRBV7-9 and J is TRBJ2-5; D uncertain. The end of the DNA is better explained by TRBJ2-7, so the J call may be wrong. The CDR3 is 13 amino acids. CDR1 SEHNR and CDR2 FQNEAQ come from the germline V gene (reference sequence). As DNA, the CDR3 is TGTGCCAGCAGGTTAGACCCATCCTACGAGCAGTACTTC. Its translation is CASRLDPSYEQYF.

The V call is TRBV6-1, the J call TRBJ2-7, with D maybe TRBD2 (6 bases). In germline, CDR1 is MNHNS, CDR2 SASEGT. The germline V and J ends were trimmed by 6 bases and 2 bases, with 11 bases remaining between them. CDR3 length: 13 residues. The CDR3 nucleotides are TGTGCCAGCAGGGTAGCGGTGACCTACGAGCAGTACTTC. As protein: CASRVAVTYEQYF.

The rearrangement joins TRBV19 to TRBJ2-7, with D possibly being TRBD1 (6 bases). The length of the CDR3 is 15 residues. Germline V gene data show CDR1 as LNHDA and CDR2 as SQIVND (reference sequence). V dropped 3 bases and J dropped 3 bases, with 15 bases sitting between them. The CDR3, as DNA: TGTGCCAGTAGTATTTCGTTCGGACAGAACTACGAGCAGTACTTC. It specifies CASSISFGQNYEQYF. Filled out from reference TRBV19 and TRBJ2-7, the complete variable domain reads DGGITQSPKYLFRKEGQNVTLSCEQNLNHDAMYWYRQDPGQGLRLIYYSQIVNDFQKGDIAEGYSVSREKKESFPLTVTSAQKNPTAFYLCASSISFGQNYEQYFGPGTRLTVT.

The chain couples TRBV4-1 to TRBJ1-1, with 8 positions matching TRBD1. Germline CDR1 is MGHRA and CDR2 is YSYEKL. The CDR3 is 15 amino acids. The V gene end was trimmed by 5 bases and the J gene end by 1 base; junction bases not matched to a gene: 6. The CDR3: CASSFRQGPNTEAFF. The CDR3 nucleotides read TGCGCCAGCAGCTTCAGACAGGGGCCGAACACTGAAGCTTTCTTT.

The gene calls are TRBV7-8 and TRBJ2-1; D gene ambiguous. The CDR3 totals 17 residues. Between the trimmed V and J ends, which lost 2 bases and 0 bases, there was a span of 14 bases. Germline values: CDR1 SGHVS, CDR2 FQNEAQ. CDR3 sequence: CASSLSLARSSYNEQFF. CDR3 bases: TGTGCCAGCAGCTTAAGTCTCGCGCGGAGCTCCTACAATGAGCAGTTCTTC. The entire variable domain, with the rest obtained from reference TRBV7-8 and TRBJ2-1, is as follows: GAGVSQSPRYKVAKRGQDVALRCDPISGHVSLFWYQQALGQGPEFLTYFQNEAQLDKSGLPSDRFFAERPEGSVSTLKIQRTQQEDSAVYLCASSLSLARSSYNEQFFGPGTRLTVL.

The chain is built from TRBV5-1 and TRBJ2-1; D unclear. Germline loops: CDR1 SGHRS, CDR2 YFSETQ. There are 17 residues in the CDR3. The ends were cut back, 5 bases at V and 2 bases at J, with 20 bases in the middle. CDR3 DNA: TGCGCCAGCAGTTTTTTCCCGACCGAACCTCCCTACAATGAGCAGTTCTTC. Translation: CASSFFPTEPPYNEQFF.

CDR3 DNA sequence: TGTGCCAGCAGCCAAGGGACTAGCGGGTACCTCTCCTACGAGCAGTACTTC. Its protein is CASSQGTSGYLSYEQYF. This chain connects TRBV14 to TRBJ2-7; 11 bases line up with TRBD2. From germline, CDR1 is SGHDN and CDR2 FVKESK. This CDR3 is 17 amino acids long. V trimming: 1 base; J trimming: 0 bases; junction bases outside the gene matches: 5.

This rearrangement joins TRBV14 to TRBJ2-2, with TRBD2 matching 8 bases. Per the germline V gene, CDR1 is SGHDN and CDR2 is FVKESK. The CDR3 has 17 amino acids. With 4 bases clipped from V and 1 base from J, the junction kept 8 bases outside the gene matches. In nucleotides, the CDR3 is TGTGCCAGCAGCCTACGTCTAGCGGGCTTGAACACCGGGGAGCTGTTTTTT. Amino acid sequence: CASSLRLAGLNTGELFF.

The rearrangement uses TRBV15 and TRBJ1-5; the match to TRBD1 covers 8 bases. Trimming cost V 3 bases and J 6 bases; bases outside gene matches: 4. The germline V gene encodes CDR1 LNHNV and CDR2 YYDKDF (reference sequence). This CDR3 is 14 amino acids long. This CDR3 reads CATSRDRAPQPQHF. The DNA for the CDR3 is TGTGCCACCAGCAGGGACAGGGCCCCTCAGCCCCAGCATTTT.

This clone came up once. This chain joins TRBV28 and TRBJ1-1; D gene ambiguous. The CDR3 extends over 13 amino acids. From germline, CDR1 is MDHEN and CDR2 SYDVKM. Trimming pared 5 bases from V and 3 bases from J, leaving 10 bases between. The CDR3 DNA is TGTGCCAGCAGTGTAAGATACGACACTGAAGCTTTCTTT. It encodes CASSVRYDTEAFF. Supplemented by reference TRBV28 and TRBJ1-1, the full variable domain reads DVKVTQSSRYLVKRTGEKVFLECVQDMDHENMFWYRQDPGLGLRLIYFSYDVKMKEKGDIPEGYSVSREKKERFSLILESASTNQTSMYLCASSVRYDTEAFFGQGTRLTVV.

This clone was observed a single time. The chain links TRBV7-9 to TRBJ2-7; D is uncertain. Trimming left V 5 bases short and J 2 bases short, with 13 bases between. The CDR3 loop spans 14 amino acids. Germline assignment: CDR1 SEHNR and CDR2 FQNEAQ (reference sequence). CDR3 sequence: CASSPGGRTYEQYF. In DNA form, the CDR3 reads TGTGCCAGCAGCCCAGGCGGAAGGACCTACGAGCAGTACTTC.